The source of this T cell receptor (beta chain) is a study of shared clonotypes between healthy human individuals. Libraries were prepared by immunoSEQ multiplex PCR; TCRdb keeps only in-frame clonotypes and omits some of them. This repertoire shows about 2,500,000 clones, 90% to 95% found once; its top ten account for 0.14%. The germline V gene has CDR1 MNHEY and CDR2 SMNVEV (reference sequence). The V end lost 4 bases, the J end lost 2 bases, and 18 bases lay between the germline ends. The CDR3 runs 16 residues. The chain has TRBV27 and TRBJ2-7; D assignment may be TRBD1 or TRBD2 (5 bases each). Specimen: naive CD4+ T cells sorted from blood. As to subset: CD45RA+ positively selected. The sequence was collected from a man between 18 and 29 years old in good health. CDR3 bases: TGTGCCAGCAGTTCCCTTGGGACCTCCCGGCCCTACGAGCAGTACTTC. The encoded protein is CASSSLGTSRPYEQYF.